These T cell receptor beta chains were read from a single sample in a study of human T cells and chemical hapten exposure. TCRdb redid the calling of the RACE reads with MiXCR, one entry per CDR3 protein. The sample shows fewer than 200,000 distinct CDR3 sequences, approximately 20% of them seen only once. The material was whole blood, obtained in connection with sensitization to the hapten diphenylcyclopropenone (DPC). The source of these receptors is a woman in her fifties or sixties with alopecia areata. Some clones in this sample may be carry-over from other donors' samples. CDR3s include the opening cysteine and the closing phenylalanine or tryptophan.

TRBV12-3/TRBV12-4	15	TRBJ2-1	CASRVSGSEYNEQFF
TRBV7-9	11	TRBJ1-1	CASENGPEAFF
TRBV2	13	TRBJ1-2	CASRRQGNYGYTF
TRBV9	20	TRBJ2-7	CASSVGDSAKAASRTYEQYF
TRBV2	14	TRBJ2-3	CASSDSPSTDTQYF
TRBV5-1	14	TRBJ2-1	CASSLGWSGNEQFF
TRBV10-3	16	TRBJ2-3	CAISERPTKEADTQYF
TRBV29-1	15	TRBJ2-7	CSGMLGTGGSYEQYF
TRBV2	14	TRBJ1-1	CASRDGPSGTEAFF
TRBV4-2	16	TRBJ1-5	CASSQGDRDGGQPQHF
TRBV7-9	15	TRBJ2-3	CASRFLTGSTDTQYF
TRBV12-3/TRBV12-4	16	TRBJ2-2	CASSLARTLNTGELFF
TRBV20-1	13	TRBJ2-3	CSVGHPSTDTQYF
TRBV20-1	17	TRBJ2-3	CSALDPTSGRAGGTQYF
TRBV3-1	14	TRBJ2-3	CASSASTGSYTQYF
TRBV6-4	13	TRBJ2-2	CASSDRDTGELFF
TRBV7-9	12	TRBJ2-3	CASSGVSAPQYF
TRBV7-2	12	TRBJ2-1	CASSLVYNEQFF
TRBV20-1	15	TRBJ2-1	CSAAGQATFSDEQFF
TRBV6-1	13	TRBJ2-5	CASSENGGETQYF
TRBV10-2	15	TRBJ1-1	CASSEIGALNTEAFF
TRBV20-1	14	TRBJ1-5	CSAKSGYSNQPQHF
TRBV6-4	15	TRBJ1-3	CAPKRGSSSGNTIYF
TRBV9	14	TRBJ2-2	CASSVASATGELFF
TRBV5-6	13	TRBJ1-2	CASSSSGLYGYTF
TRBV7-3	18	TRBJ2-1	CASSSLTPAGMAYNEQFF
TRBV21-1	16	TRBJ2-3	CASSPGVERRTDTQYF
TRBV29-1	12	TRBJ2-3	CSVAPVADTQYF
TRBV20-1	15	TRBJ1-1	CSARVAVQGNTEAFF
TRBV7-2	15	TRBJ2-1	CANSVQLTGPNEQFF
TRBV7-2	13	TRBJ2-3	CASSQIYQDTQYF
TRBV20-1	12	TRBJ1-2	CRADRPNYGYTF
TRBV29-1	15	TRBJ2-1	CSVVFQLSSYNEQFF
TRBV20-1	11	TRBJ2-1	CSASPAGEQFF
TRBV5-1	14	TRBJ1-2	CASSLGDLNYGYTF
TRBV5-1	14	TRBJ1-1	CASSPEGAGTEAFF
TRBV20-1	14	TRBJ1-1	CSARVIGENTEAFF
TRBV11-2	14	TRBJ2-4	CASSWGLAGDIQYF
TRBV21-1	15	TRBJ1-4	CASSGTTVAREKLFF
TRBV5-1	17	TRBJ2-2	CASSLGSGTVNTGELFF
TRBV29-1	12	TRBJ2-5	CSVEGRGQIQYF
TRBV6-2/TRBV6-3	11	TRBJ2-7	CASSYGDEQYF
TRBV5-1	15	TRBJ1-1	CASSNTGNPNTEAFF
TRBV7-2	14	TRBJ2-7	CASSPGLGSFEQYF
TRBV29-1	15	TRBJ1-2	CSVETQRNPNYGYTF
TRBV30	13	TRBJ2-5	CAWRVHGGETQYF
TRBV5-1	11	TRBJ2-5	CASRSGETQYF
TRBV6-2/TRBV6-3	12	TRBJ2-7	CASALGVGEQYF
TRBV10-1	14	TRBJ2-3	CASSDLWGAGTQYF
TRBV14	14	TRBJ1-1	CASSLFQGNTEAFF
TRBV6-5	13	TRBJ1-2	CASSYGQGRGYTF
TRBV19	13	TRBJ1-2	CASSPDPNYGYTF
TRBV20-1	11	TRBJ1-4	CSGRLNEKLFF
TRBV11-2	15	TRBJ1-3	CASSLLGSSGNTIYF